A single sample gave rise to the 9 T cell receptor beta chains below, sequenced in a study of T cells in Graves' hyperthyroidism and ophthalmopathy. What was amplified from RNA transcripts were TCR beta CDR3 regions. During a first-round RT-PCR of the TCR CDR3, the HTBI primer set was used. TCRdb re-analysed the multiplex PCR reads in MiXCR, keeping a single row per CDR3 protein. The sample yields some 490,000 distinct CDR3 sequences, about 22% seen once. Sequencing input: blood. The receptors were sampled from an older woman with Graves' ophthalmopathy.

This rearrangement joins TRBV7-9 to TRBJ1-6; D is possibly TRBD1 (5 bases). There are 17 residues in the CDR3. Trimming left V 2 bases short and J 10 bases short, with 21 bases between. Germline values: CDR1 SEHNR, CDR2 FQNEAQ (reference sequence). The CDR3 bases are TGTGCCAGCAGCTTAAACGGGGGACCAGGGCCCAACTCACCCCTCCACTTT. Its protein is CASSLNGGPGPNSPLHF.

This clonotype was seen only a few times. The rearrangement uses TRBV15 and TRBJ1-4; D is unclear. This CDR3 comprises 12 residues. V dropped 7 bases and J dropped 8 bases, with 11 bases sitting between them. Germline CDR1 and CDR2: LNHNV and YYDKDF (reference sequence). The CDR3 reads CATTSFGEKLFF. The CDR3 DNA sequence: TGTGCCACCACAAGTTTTGGGGAAAAACTGTTTTTT.

On this clonotype: The germline gene is not matched at one end of the junction; a read error may be the cause. The V and J genes are TRBV24-1 and TRBJ2-7; 8 bases match TRBD2. Germline-derived CDR1 and CDR2 are KGHDR and SFDVKD. The CDR3 has 13 residues. This CDR3 is CATQRGRLYGQYF. In nucleotides, the CDR3 is TGTGCCACGCAGCGGGGGAGGCTCTACGGGCAGTACTTC.

The V and J genes are TRBV6-9 and TRBJ2-1; TRBD2 aligns across 9 bases. V trimming: 4 bases; J trimming: 11 bases; junction bases outside the gene matches: 6. Germline V gene lookup returns CDR1 MNHGY and CDR2 SVAAGI. The CDR3 spans 13 residues. This CDR3 reads CASSFDPSGKQFF. CDR3 coding DNA: TGTGCCAGCAGTTTTGACCCTAGCGGGAAGCAGTTCTTC.

This CDR3 reads CASSFGSGMGPYEQYF. CDR3 DNA: TGTGCCAGCAGCTTTGGAAGCGGGATGGGACCCTACGAGCAGTACTTC. This chain links TRBV7-9 with TRBJ2-7, with 7 bases identical to TRBD2. CDR3 size: 16 residues. Germline V gives CDR1 SEHNR, CDR2 FQNEAQ (reference sequence). V dropped 3 bases and J dropped 2; count of bases not matched to a gene: 10.

This clonotype was seen only a few times. The chain has TRBV27 and TRBJ2-5, with D hard to call. Trimming pared 3 bases from V and 7 bases from J, leaving 12 bases between. This CDR3 comprises 13 residues. The V gene's germline CDR1 is MNHEY and CDR2 SMNVEV (reference sequence). DNA for the CDR3: TGTGCCAGCAGTTTCGGAGCGAGGCGGACCCAGTACTTC. It specifies CASSFGARRTQYF.

The J gene is TRBJ1-6, the V gene TRBV6-5; tentative D call: TRBD1 (5 bases). The CDR3 is 15 amino acids. Germline assignment: CDR1 MNHEY and CDR2 SVGAGI. The V end lost 2 bases, the J end lost 8 bases, and 13 bases lay between the germline ends. Here the CDR3 reads CASSYGRVNDSPLHF. CDR3 bases: TGTGCCAGCAGTTACGGCAGGGTAAACGATTCACCCCTCCACTTT.

V gene TRBV3-1 combines with J gene TRBJ2-5; D is uncertain. This CDR3 spans 13 amino acids. Per germline, CDR1 LGHDT and CDR2 YNNKEL (reference sequence). V was pared by 3 bases and J by 10 bases, with 15 bases between. The CDR3 loop reads CASSQYVESVQYF. CDR3 nucleotide sequence: TGTGCCAGCAGCCAGTACGTAGAGTCGGTCCAGTACTTC.

This chain joins TRBV5-1 and TRBJ2-1; weak D call: TRBD2 (5 bases). There are 12 residues in the CDR3. Germline V gives CDR1 SGHRS, CDR2 YFSETQ. Trimming took off 5 bases at V and 10 bases at J, with 13 bases between the two ends. CDR3 loop: CASRPEVGEQFF. In DNA, the CDR3 is TGCGCCAGCAGGCCGGAGGTAGGGGAGCAGTTCTTC.